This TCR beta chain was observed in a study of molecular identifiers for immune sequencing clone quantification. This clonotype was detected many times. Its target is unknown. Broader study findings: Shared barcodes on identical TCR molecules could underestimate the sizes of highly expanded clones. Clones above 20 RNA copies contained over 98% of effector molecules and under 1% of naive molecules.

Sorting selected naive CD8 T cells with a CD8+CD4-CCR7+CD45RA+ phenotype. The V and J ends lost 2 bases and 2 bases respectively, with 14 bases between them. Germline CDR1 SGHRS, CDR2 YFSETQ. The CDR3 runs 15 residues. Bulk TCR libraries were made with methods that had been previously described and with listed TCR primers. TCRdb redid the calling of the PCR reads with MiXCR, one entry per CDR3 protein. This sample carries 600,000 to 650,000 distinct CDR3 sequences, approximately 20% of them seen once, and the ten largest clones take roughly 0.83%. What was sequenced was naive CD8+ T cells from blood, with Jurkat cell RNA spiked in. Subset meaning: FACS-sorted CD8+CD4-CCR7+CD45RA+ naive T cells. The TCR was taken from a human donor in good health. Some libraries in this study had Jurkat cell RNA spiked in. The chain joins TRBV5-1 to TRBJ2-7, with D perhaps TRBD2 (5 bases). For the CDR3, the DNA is TGCGCCAGCAGCTTCTTCTCGGGGAGTGCCTACGAGCAGTACTTC. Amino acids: CASSFFSGSAYEQYF.